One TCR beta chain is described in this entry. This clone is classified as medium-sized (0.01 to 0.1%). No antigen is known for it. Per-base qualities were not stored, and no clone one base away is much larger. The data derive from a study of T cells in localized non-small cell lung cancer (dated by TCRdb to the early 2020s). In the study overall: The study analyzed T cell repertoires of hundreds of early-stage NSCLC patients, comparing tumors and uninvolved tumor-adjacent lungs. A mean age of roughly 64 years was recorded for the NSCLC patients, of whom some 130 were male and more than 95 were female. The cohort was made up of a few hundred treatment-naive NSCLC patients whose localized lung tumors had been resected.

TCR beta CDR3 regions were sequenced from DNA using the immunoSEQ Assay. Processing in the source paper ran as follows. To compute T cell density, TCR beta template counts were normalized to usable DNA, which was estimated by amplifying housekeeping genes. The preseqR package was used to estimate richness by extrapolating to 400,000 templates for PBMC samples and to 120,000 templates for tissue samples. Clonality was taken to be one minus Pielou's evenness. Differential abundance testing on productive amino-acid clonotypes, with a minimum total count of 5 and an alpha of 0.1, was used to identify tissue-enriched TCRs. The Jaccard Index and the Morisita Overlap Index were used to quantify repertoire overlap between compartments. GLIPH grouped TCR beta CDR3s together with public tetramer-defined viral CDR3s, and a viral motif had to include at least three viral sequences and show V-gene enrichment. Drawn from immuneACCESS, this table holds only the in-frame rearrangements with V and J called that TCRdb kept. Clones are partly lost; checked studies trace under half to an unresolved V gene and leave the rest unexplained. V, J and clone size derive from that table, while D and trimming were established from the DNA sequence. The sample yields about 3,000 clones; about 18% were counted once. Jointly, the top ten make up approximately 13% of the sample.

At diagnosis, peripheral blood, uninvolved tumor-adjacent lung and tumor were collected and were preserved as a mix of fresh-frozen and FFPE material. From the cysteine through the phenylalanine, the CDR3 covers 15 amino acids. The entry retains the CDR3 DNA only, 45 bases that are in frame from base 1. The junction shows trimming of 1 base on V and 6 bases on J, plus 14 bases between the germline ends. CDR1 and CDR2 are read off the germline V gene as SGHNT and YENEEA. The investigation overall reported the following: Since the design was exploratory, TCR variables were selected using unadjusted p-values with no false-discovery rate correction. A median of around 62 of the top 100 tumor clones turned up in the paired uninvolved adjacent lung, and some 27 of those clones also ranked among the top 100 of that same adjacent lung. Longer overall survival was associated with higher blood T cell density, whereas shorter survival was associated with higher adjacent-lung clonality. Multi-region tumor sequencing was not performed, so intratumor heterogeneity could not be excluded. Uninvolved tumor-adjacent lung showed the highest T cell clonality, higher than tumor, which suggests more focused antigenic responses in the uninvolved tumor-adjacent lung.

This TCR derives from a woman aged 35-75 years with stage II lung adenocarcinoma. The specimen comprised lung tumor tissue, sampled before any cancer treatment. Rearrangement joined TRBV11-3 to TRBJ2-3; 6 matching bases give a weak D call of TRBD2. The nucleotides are TGTGCCAGCAGCTTAGGTCCCAGGGAGGACGATACGCAGTATTTT. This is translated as CASSLGPREDDTQYF.